In this sample, the clone carrying this T cell receptor beta chain turned up a few times. The source of the sample is a study of CD4+ T cells in melanoma. From germline, CDR1 is MRHNA and CDR2 SNTAGT. The CDR3 runs 15 residues. V shed 0 bases, J shed 5 bases, and the junction held 3 bases outside the gene matches. Data came from immunoSEQ multiplex PCR; TCRdb stores just in-frame clones and leaves some out. The sample yields roughly 3,700 clones, around 73% seen once. Sequencing used tumor tissue. J is TRBJ2-1 and V is TRBV6-4; 8 bases fit TRBD2. This receptor was taken from a human donor with melanoma. CDR3 in DNA: TGTGCCAGCAGTGACTCAGCGGGGGCTAACAATGAGCAGTTCTTC. This gives the protein CASSDSAGANNEQFF.